This T cell receptor beta chain was observed in a study of T cell changes during pregnancy in multiple sclerosis. Only in-frame clones appear in the TCRdb table, and some are missing; sequencing was by immunoSEQ multiplex PCR. Among 91,000 or so clones, approximately 94% were seen once, and the ten largest hold over 0.85%. V trimming: 3 bases; J trimming: 0 bases; junction bases outside the gene matches: 7. The CDR3 extends over 16 amino acids. Germline V gives CDR1 SGHNT, CDR2 YYREEE (reference sequence). This clone was found a few times. The chain recombines TRBV5-4 with TRBJ2-7; 9 bases align to TRBD1. The specimen was peripheral blood, collected after pregnancy. The source is a female donor with multiple sclerosis, enrolled in a pregnancy study. CDR3 in DNA: TGTGCCAGCAGCTCCGGGACAGGGTTCTCCTCCTACGAGCAGTACTTC. This sequence encodes CASSSGTGFSSYEQYF.